These 3 T cell receptor beta chains were sequenced from one sample in a study of T cells after posttransplantation cyclophosphamide. The method was immunoSEQ multiplex PCR; TCRdb's version includes in-frame clones alone and lacks a portion of them. Of about 66,000 clones detected, just over 90% appear once; the ten largest clones hold about 3.2%. Sequenced sample: PBMCs. Receptor source: a woman aged 30 to 39 in good health and a related stem cell transplant donor.

The chain is built from TRBV10-3 and TRBJ2-7; 10 bases map to TRBD1. The CDR3 extends over 14 amino acids. Losses at the gene ends were 4 bases for V and 7 bases for J; bases not matched to a gene: 7. Germline V lookup: CDR1 ENHRY, CDR2 SYGVKD. DNA for the CDR3: TGTGCCATCAGTGGCGGGACAGGGGTGGGAGAGCAGTACTTC. Translation: CAISGGTGVGEQYF.

As DNA, the CDR3 is TGTGCCAGCAGCGGGACTAGTAACGACATTCAGTACTTC. The encoded protein is CASSGTSNDIQYF. V and J are TRBV5-4 and TRBJ2-4; TRBD2 aligns across 8 bases. Trimming took 4 bases from V and 8 from J; bases not matched to a gene: 5. The germline V gene has CDR1 SGHNT and CDR2 YYREEE (reference sequence). The CDR3 has 13 amino acids.

This chain uses TRBV18 with TRBJ1-1; no clear D gene. The CDR3 consists of 14 residues. V was pared by 1 base and J by 3 bases, with 9 bases between. Germline loops: CDR1 KGHSH, CDR2 LQKENI. The CDR3 DNA follows: TGTGCCAGCTCACCACAGGGAAGTTACACTGAAGCTTTCTTT. This encodes CASSPQGSYTEAFF.